Shown below are 30 T cell receptor beta chains from a single sample sequenced in a study of blood T cell repertoires in COVID-19. TCRdb's copy holds only in-frame clones and misses some; the assay was immunoSEQ multiplex PCR. Among around 26,000 clones listed, about 89% were seen once. Sequenced sample: peripheral blood. The receptors come from a man in his 70s with active COVID-19.

The rearrangement joins TRBV11-2 to TRBJ1-4; 7 bases align to TRBD1. CDR1 is SGHAT, CDR2 FQNNGV, per germline. The CDR3 covers 15 residues. Germline trimming cut 5 bases from V and 8 bases from J; bases unmatched to any gene: 11. The CDR3 coding sequence is TGTGCCAGCAGCCCGGCGACAGGGAGAAAAGAAAAACTGTTTTTT. Translating it yields CASSPATGRKEKLFF.

The rearrangement uses TRBV6-2 or TRBV6-3 and TRBJ2-6, with D perhaps TRBD2 (6 bases). The CDR3 is made up of 16 amino acids. Trimming left V 6 bases short and J 3 bases short, with 15 bases between. The germline V gene encodes CDR1 MNHEY and CDR2 SVGEGT. The CDR3 loop reads CASSPAGEDGANVLTF. The CDR3 DNA follows: TGTGCCAGCAGCCCCGCCGGGGAGGATGGGGCCAACGTCCTGACTTTC.

This clone came up a few times. V and J are TRBV4-2 and TRBJ1-2, with 9 bases aligning to TRBD1. Germline V lookup: CDR1 LGHNA, CDR2 YNFKEQ. V dropped 7 bases and J dropped 5; count of bases not matched to a gene: 11. This CDR3 is 15 amino acids long. In DNA, the CDR3 is TGTGCCAGCACCGATGGGACAGGGATGGGGTATGGCTACACCTTC. It codes for CASTDGTGMGYGYTF.

The rearrangement uses TRBV25-1 and TRBJ2-5; D uncertain. Germline CDR1 and CDR2: MGHDK and SYGVNS. V lost 2 bases and J 0 bases, leaving 10 bases between the germline ends. The CDR3 is 15 amino acids. The CDR3 loop reads CASSEPRLYQETQYF. CDR3 in DNA: TGTGCCAGCAGTGAACCCAGACTGTACCAAGAGACCCAGTACTTC. The full variable domain, its missing parts supplied by reference TRBV25-1 and TRBJ2-5, is EADIYQTPRYLVIGTGKKITLECSQTMGHDKMYWYQQDPGMELHLIHYSYGVNSTEKGDLSSESTVSRIRTEHFPLTLESARPSHTSQYLCASSEPRLYQETQYFGPGTRLLVL.

This clone showed up just once. The chain links TRBV24-1 to TRBJ2-7; 13 nucleotides agree with TRBD2. The trim removed 5 bases at V and 7 bases at J, leaving 13 bases unmatched. CDR3 length: 17 amino acids. CDR1 KGHDR and CDR2 SFDVKD come from the germline V gene. For the CDR3, the DNA is TGTGCCACCAGTGCCGCAGGCGGGACTAGCGGGGCTTTTGAGCAGTACTTC. Protein sequence: CATSAAGGTSGAFEQYF.

The V gene is TRBV28, the J gene TRBJ1-4; a weak D match, TRBD1 (6 bases). The V gene lost 6 bases and the J gene lost 0 bases, with 14 bases spanning the gap. CDR3 length: 16 residues. Looked up from germline, CDR1 is MDHEN and CDR2 is SYDVKM. CDR3 sequence reads: CASRLQGLTTNEKLFF. In nucleotides, the CDR3 is TGTGCCAGCAGGTTACAGGGCCTTACAACTAATGAAAAACTGTTTTTT.

The chain is built from TRBV7-9 and TRBJ2-2; no clear D. Germline loops: CDR1 SEHNR, CDR2 FQNEAQ (reference sequence). V lost 0 bases to trimming and J lost 6 bases, with 5 bases between them. The CDR3 has 13 amino acids. In DNA, the CDR3 is TGTGCCAGCAGCTTAGCGGCGGCCGGGGAGCTGTTTTTT. Protein: CASSLAAAGELFF.

The rearrangement uses TRBV28 and TRBJ1-5; TRBD1 might be the D (5 bases). The V end was cut by 2 bases, the J end by 2 bases, with 16 bases between. The length of the CDR3 is 17 residues. Germline CDR1 and CDR2: MDHEN and SYDVKM. The CDR3: CASSLIRQRHGNQPQHF. Written as DNA, the CDR3 is TGTGCCAGCAGTTTAATTAGACAGCGCCATGGCAATCAGCCCCAGCATTTT.

The chain carries TRBV6-2 or TRBV6-3 and TRBJ2-5; TRBD2 is a possible D gene (7 bases). Between the trimmed V and J ends, which lost 8 bases and 4 bases, there was a span of 17 bases. CDR1 and CDR2 from the germline V gene are MNHEY and SVGEGT. The CDR3 totals 14 residues. The CDR3 is CASGPRGGAETQYF. The CDR3, as DNA: TGTGCCAGCGGCCCCCGAGGGGGGGCAGAGACCCAGTACTTC.

J is TRBJ2-3 and V is TRBV9, with a weak D call TRBD1 (6 bases). Germline assignment: CDR1 SGDLS and CDR2 YYNGEE. CDR3 length: 16 amino acids. Trimming took off 0 bases at V and 4 bases at J, with 15 bases between the two ends. Here the CDR3 reads CASSVVVGAYADTQYF. DNA of the CDR3: TGTGCCAGCAGCGTAGTCGTGGGGGCCTATGCAGATACGCAGTATTTT. Looking up the rest from reference TRBV9 and TRBJ2-3 gives the full variable domain: DSGVTQTPKHLITATGQRVTLRCSPRSGDLSVYWYQQSLDQGLQFLIQYYNGEERAKGNILERFSAQQFPDLHSELNLSSLELGDSALYFCASSVVVGAYADTQYFGPGTRLTVL.

This rearrangement joins TRBV28 to TRBJ2-1, with TRBD1 matching over 7 bases. J gave up 9 bases and V 6 bases, and 5 bases lay outside the gene matches. There are 12 residues in the CDR3. The V gene's germline CDR1 is MDHEN and CDR2 SYDVKM. The chain's CDR3 is CASSLTGAEQFF. The CDR3 bases are TGTGCCAGCAGCCTCACAGGGGCTGAGCAGTTCTTC.

The V call is TRBV15, the J call TRBJ1-2; possible D gene TRBD1, 5 bases. The germline V gene encodes CDR1 LNHNV and CDR2 YYDKDF (reference sequence). This CDR3 is built from 15 residues. Trimming removed 0 bases from V and 2 bases from J, with 10 bases in between. As DNA, the CDR3 is TGTGCCACCAGCAGAGACTCCCAGGGCAACTATGGCTACACCTTC. The encoded protein is CATSRDSQGNYGYTF.

This sequence joins TRBV5-4 and TRBJ1-3, with 7 nucleotides matching TRBD1. Germline V gives CDR1 SGHNT, CDR2 YYREEE (reference sequence). The CDR3 runs 17 residues. Trimming removed 0 bases from V and 3 bases from J; junction bases left unmatched: 9. This CDR3 reads CASSLGLRQGGGNTIYF. The CDR3 DNA reads TGTGCCAGCAGCTTGGGCCTTCGACAGGGCGGTGGAAACACCATATATTTT.

V usage is TRBV6-5 and J usage is TRBJ1-1; D is unresolved. Deletions cut 6 bases from V and 1 base from J, with 15 bases between. The germline V gene has CDR1 MNHEY and CDR2 SVGAGI. The length of the CDR3 is 15 residues. CDR3 residues: CASSRNWAGNTEAFF. CDR3 coding DNA: TGTGCCAGCAGCCGAAATTGGGCGGGGAACACTGAAGCTTTCTTT.

The J gene is TRBJ1-2, the V gene TRBV5-6, with D possibly matching TRBD1 (5 bases). CDR1 is SGHDT, CDR2 YYEEEE, per germline. This CDR3 spans 14 amino acids. The germline V and J ends were trimmed by 0 bases and 8 bases, with 14 bases remaining between them. The CDR3 loop reads CASSLGGRARGYTF. CDR3 DNA sequence: TGTGCCAGCAGCTTGGGAGGCAGGGCTAGGGGCTACACCTTC.

The chain combines TRBV6-5 with TRBJ1-2, with 10 nucleotides matching TRBD1. CDR3 length: 15 residues. Germline values: CDR1 MNHEY, CDR2 SVGAGI. V shed 10 bases, J shed 4 bases, and the junction held 12 bases outside the gene matches. The CDR3 region is CATQTGGKLPYGYTF. DNA for the CDR3: TGTGCCACCCAGACAGGGGGCAAATTACCCTATGGCTACACCTTC.

DNA of the CDR3: TGTGCCAGCAGCGTAGACGGGGCGGGACAGCCCCAGCATTTT. Translating it yields CASSVDGAGQPQHF. This chain uses TRBV9 with TRBJ1-5; possible D gene TRBD1, 5 bases. Germline assignment: CDR1 SGDLS and CDR2 YYNGEE. This CDR3 contains 14 residues. V lost 0 bases, J lost 7 bases, and 11 bases lay in between.

The gene calls are TRBV9 and TRBJ1-1; possible D gene TRBD1, 6 bases. The CDR3 totals 16 residues. Looked up from germline, CDR1 is SGDLS and CDR2 is YYNGEE. V dropped 0 bases and J dropped 6 bases, with 18 bases sitting between them. The CDR3 sequence: CASSVVSGAADPEAFF. DNA for the CDR3: TGTGCCAGCAGCGTAGTATCAGGGGCGGCTGACCCTGAAGCTTTCTTT.

Here the CDR3 reads CATSRNTGNVGQPQHF. DNA of the CDR3: TGTGCCACCAGCCGCAACACCGGGAACGTGGGTCAGCCCCAGCATTTT. The chain couples TRBV15 to TRBJ1-5, with D hard to call. CDR1 and CDR2 from the germline V gene are LNHNV and YYDKDF (reference sequence). V lost 5 bases, J lost 6 bases, and 20 bases lay in between. CDR3 size: 16 residues. The full variable domain, its missing parts supplied by reference TRBV15 and TRBJ1-5, is DAMVIQNPRYQVTQFGKPVTLSCSQTLNHNVMYWYQQKSSQAPKLLFHYYDKDFNNEADTPDNFQSRRPNTSFCFLDIRSPGLGDTAMYLCATSRNTGNVGQPQHFGDGTRLSIL.

This chain uses TRBV11-2 with TRBJ1-2, with no clear D. Per germline, CDR1 SGHAT and CDR2 FQNNGV. The CDR3 sequence is 13 residues long. V lost 5 bases and J 8 bases, leaving 15 bases between the germline ends. CDR3 sequence (DNA): TGTGCCAGCAGCCTAGGAGGCCGGCGCGGCTACACCTTC. This translates into CASSLGGRRGYTF. Full variable domain (missing parts from reference TRBV11-2 and TRBJ1-2): EAGVAQSPRYKIIEKRQSVAFWCNPISGHATLYWYQQILGQGPKLLIQFQNNGVVDDSQLPKDRFSAERLKGVDSTLKIQPAKLEDSAVYLCASSLGGRRGYTFGSGTRLTVV.

The chain carries TRBV12-3 or TRBV12-4 and TRBJ1-4, with D possibly being TRBD1 (5 bases). This CDR3 region has 12 residues. V lost 5 bases to trimming and J lost 10 bases, with 11 bases between them. The CDR3 bases are TGTGCCAGCAGTCCCCCGGGGGGAAAACTGTTTTTT. It codes for CASSPPGGKLFF.

This chain links TRBV9 with TRBJ2-3; a possible D gene is TRBD1 (6 bases). CDR1 and CDR2 (germline): SGDLS, YYNGEE. There are 14 residues in the CDR3. The ends were cut back, 3 bases at V and 6 bases at J, with 14 bases in the middle. The CDR3 coding sequence is TGTGCCAGCAGCGCCCACAGGGATACGGATACGCAGTATTTT. This codes for CASSAHRDTDTQYF.

The V and J genes are TRBV28 and TRBJ2-2; 13 nucleotides align to TRBD2. In germline, CDR1 is MDHEN, CDR2 SYDVKM. The CDR3 extends over 16 amino acids. With V trimmed by 5 bases and J by 6 bases, 6 bases remained unmatched. This chain's CDR3 is CASSPLGTSGAGELFF. The CDR3 bases are TGTGCCAGCAGTCCTCTCGGGACTAGCGGGGCCGGGGAGCTGTTTTTT.

This sequence joins TRBV29-1 and TRBJ2-2; the D gene is possibly TRBD2 (6 bases). This CDR3 has 13 residues. Germline values: CDR1 SQVTM, CDR2 ANQGSEA. V dropped 0 bases and J dropped 10 bases, with 12 bases sitting between them. The DNA of the CDR3 is TGCAGCGTTGAAGAGAACCGGGGACTGGAGCTGTTTTTT. Translating gives CSVEENRGLELFF.

The chain links TRBV18 to TRBJ1-1; 7 bases match TRBD1. J was trimmed by 7 bases and V by 0 bases; bases with no gene match: 2. Germline-derived CDR1 and CDR2 are KGHSH and LQKENI. The CDR3 is made up of 13 amino acids. The CDR3 region is CASSPPGGGEAFF. The CDR3 bases are TGTGCCAGCTCACCACCAGGGGGCGGTGAAGCTTTCTTT.

The rearrangement joins TRBV5-4 to TRBJ2-1, with TRBD2 matching 8 bases. With V trimmed by 1 base and J by 7 bases, 7 bases remained unmatched. Germline V gene sequence: CDR1 SGHNT, CDR2 YYREEE (reference sequence). The CDR3 runs 15 residues. In nucleotides, the CDR3 is TGTGCCAGCAGCTTGACTAGCGGCCCTCGGAATGAGCAGTTCTTC. Its protein product is CASSLTSGPRNEQFF. The entire variable domain, with the rest obtained from reference TRBV5-4 and TRBJ2-1, is as follows: ETGVTQSPTHLIKTRGQQVTLRCSSQSGHNTVSWYQQALGQGPQFIFQYYREEENGRGNFPPRFSGLQFPNYSSELNVNALELDDSALYLCASSLTSGPRNEQFFGPGTRLTVL.

The genes are TRBV3-1 (or the pseudogene TRBV3-2) and TRBJ2-2; D unresolved. The CDR3 loop spans 13 amino acids. The V gene lost 1 base and the J gene lost 5 bases, with 5 bases spanning the gap. The germline gives CDR1 LGHDT, CDR2 YNNKEL (reference sequence). The DNA of the CDR3 is TGTGCCAGCAGCCAAGTCTCTACCGGGGAGCTGTTTTTT. Translating it yields CASSQVSTGELFF.

This chain uses TRBV5-1 with TRBJ2-7, with D possibly TRBD1 on 5 matching bases. The germline gives CDR1 SGHRS, CDR2 YFSETQ. V lost 4 bases, J lost 0 bases, and 8 bases lay in between. The CDR3 is made up of 13 amino acids. CDR3 sequence (DNA): TGCGCCAGCAGCCCGGACAACTCCTACGAGCAGTACTTC. This sequence encodes CASSPDNSYEQYF.

This chain joins TRBV5-5 and TRBJ1-2; 8 nucleotides align to TRBD1. V lost 5 bases to trimming and J lost 2 bases; unmatched junction nucleotides: 2. Germline-derived CDR1 and CDR2 are SGHKS and YYEKEE (reference sequence). The CDR3 covers 13 residues. The CDR3 region has the DNA TGTGCCAGCAGTTGGGACAGGAACTATGGCTACACCTTC. Translation: CASSWDRNYGYTF.

The gene calls are TRBV3-1 (or the pseudogene TRBV3-2) and TRBJ2-4, with 8 nucleotides matching TRBD1. CDR3 length: 19 residues. In germline, CDR1 is LGHDT, CDR2 YNNKEL (reference sequence). With 0 bases clipped from V and 0 bases from J, the junction kept 10 bases outside the gene matches. The CDR3 loop is CASSQDSGGLPVAKNIQYF. CDR3 DNA sequence: TGTGCCAGCAGCCAAGATTCAGGGGGCCTCCCCGTAGCCAAAAACATTCAGTACTTC.